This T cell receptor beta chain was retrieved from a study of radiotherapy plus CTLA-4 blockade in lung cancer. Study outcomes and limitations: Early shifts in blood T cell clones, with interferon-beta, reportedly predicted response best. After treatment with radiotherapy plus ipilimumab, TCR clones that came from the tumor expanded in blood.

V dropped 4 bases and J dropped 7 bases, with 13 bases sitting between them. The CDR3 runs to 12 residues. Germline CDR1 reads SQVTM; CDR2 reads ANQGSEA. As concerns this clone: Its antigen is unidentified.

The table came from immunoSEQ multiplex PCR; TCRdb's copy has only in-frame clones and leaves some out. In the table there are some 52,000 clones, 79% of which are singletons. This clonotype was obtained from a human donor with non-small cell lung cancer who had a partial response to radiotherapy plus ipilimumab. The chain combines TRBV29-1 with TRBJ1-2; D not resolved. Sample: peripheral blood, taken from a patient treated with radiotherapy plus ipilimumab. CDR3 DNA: TGCAGCGTTGGGGTTGGAGTCAGTGGCTACACCTTC. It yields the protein CSVGVGVSGYTF.